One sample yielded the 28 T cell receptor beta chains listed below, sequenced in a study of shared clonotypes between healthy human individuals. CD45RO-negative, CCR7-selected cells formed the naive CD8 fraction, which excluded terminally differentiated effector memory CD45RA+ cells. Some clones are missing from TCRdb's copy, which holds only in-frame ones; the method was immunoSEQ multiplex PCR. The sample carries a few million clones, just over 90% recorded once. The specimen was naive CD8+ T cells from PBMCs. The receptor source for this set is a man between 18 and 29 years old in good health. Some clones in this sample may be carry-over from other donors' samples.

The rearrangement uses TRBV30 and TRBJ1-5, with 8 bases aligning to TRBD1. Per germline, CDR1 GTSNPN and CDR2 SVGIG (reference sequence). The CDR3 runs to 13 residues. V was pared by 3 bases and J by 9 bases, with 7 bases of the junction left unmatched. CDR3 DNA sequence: TGTGCCTGGAGCGAGGACAGGGAACGGCCCCAGCATTTT. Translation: CAWSEDRERPQHF. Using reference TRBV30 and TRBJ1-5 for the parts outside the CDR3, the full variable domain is SQTIHQWPATLVQPVGSPLSLECTVEGTSNPNLYWYRQAAGRGLQLLFYSVGIGQISSEVPQNLSASRPQDRQFILSSKKLLLSDSGFYLCAWSEDRERPQHFGDGTRLSIL.

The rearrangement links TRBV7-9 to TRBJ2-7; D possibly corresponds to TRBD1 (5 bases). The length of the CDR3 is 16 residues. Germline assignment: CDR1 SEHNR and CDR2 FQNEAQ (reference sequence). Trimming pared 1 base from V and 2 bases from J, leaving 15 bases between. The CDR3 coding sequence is TGTGCCAGCAGCTTAGGGTCCCAGGGTATGGCCTACGAGCAGTACTTC. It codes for CASSLGSQGMAYEQYF.

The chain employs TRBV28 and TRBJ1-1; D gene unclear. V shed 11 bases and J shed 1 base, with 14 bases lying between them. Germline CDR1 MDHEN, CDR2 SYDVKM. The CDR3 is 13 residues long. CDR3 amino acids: CAGLPAGNTEAFF. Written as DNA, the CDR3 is TGTGCCGGACTTCCCGCGGGGAACACTGAAGCTTTCTTT.

The CDR3: CASSPEVGVRSNEQFF. The CDR3 bases are TGCGCCAGCAGCCCTGAAGTGGGAGTCCGAAGCAATGAGCAGTTCTTC. The rearrangement joins TRBV5-1 to TRBJ2-1, with TRBD2 as a possible D gene (5 bases). CDR1 SGHRS and CDR2 YFSETQ come from the germline V gene. The V and J ends lost 4 bases and 6 bases respectively, with 20 bases between them. The CDR3 contains 16 residues.

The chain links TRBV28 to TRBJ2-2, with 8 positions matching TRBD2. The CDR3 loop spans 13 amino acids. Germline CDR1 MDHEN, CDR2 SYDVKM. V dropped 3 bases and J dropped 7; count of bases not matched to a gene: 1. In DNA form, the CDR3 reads TGTGCCAGCAGTTTTAGCGGGATCGGGGAGCTGTTTTTT. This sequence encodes CASSFSGIGELFF.

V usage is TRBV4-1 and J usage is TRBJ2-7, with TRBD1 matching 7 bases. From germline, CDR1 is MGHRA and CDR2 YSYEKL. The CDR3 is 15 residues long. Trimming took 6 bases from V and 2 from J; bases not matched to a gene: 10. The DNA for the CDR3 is TGCGCCAGCAGAGAAGTCGGGGACAGTACCTACGAGCAGTACTTC. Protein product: CASREVGDSTYEQYF.

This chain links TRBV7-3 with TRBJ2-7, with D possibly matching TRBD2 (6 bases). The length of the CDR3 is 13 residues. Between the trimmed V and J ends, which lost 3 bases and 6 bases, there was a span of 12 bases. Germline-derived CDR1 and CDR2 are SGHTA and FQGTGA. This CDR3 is CASSFDGSGEQYF. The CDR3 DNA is TGTGCCAGCAGCTTCGACGGGAGTGGCGAGCAGTACTTC.

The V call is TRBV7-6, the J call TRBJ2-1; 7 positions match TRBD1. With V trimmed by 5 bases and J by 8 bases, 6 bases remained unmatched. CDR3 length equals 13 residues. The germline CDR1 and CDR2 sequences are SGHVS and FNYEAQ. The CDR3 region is CASSPGGVDEQFF. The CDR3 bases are TGTGCCAGCAGCCCAGGGGGTGTCGATGAGCAGTTCTTC.

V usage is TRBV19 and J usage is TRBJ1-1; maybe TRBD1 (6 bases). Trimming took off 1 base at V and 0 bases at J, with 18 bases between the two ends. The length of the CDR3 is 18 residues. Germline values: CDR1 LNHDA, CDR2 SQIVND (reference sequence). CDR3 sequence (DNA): TGTGCCAGTAGTATAGTTCCGGGACACTGGGGGATGAACACTGAAGCTTTCTTT. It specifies CASSIVPGHWGMNTEAFF.

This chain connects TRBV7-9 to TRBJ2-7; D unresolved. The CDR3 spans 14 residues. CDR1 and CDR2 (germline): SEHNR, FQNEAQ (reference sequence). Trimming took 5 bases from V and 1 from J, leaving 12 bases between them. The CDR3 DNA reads TGTGCCAGCAGCCGGGTCACTCAATCCTACGAGCAGTACTTC. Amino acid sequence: CASSRVTQSYEQYF.

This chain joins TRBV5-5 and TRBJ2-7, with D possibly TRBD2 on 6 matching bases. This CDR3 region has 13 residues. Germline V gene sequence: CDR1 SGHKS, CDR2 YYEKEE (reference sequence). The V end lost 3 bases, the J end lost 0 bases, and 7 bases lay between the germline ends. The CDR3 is CASSSGVSYEQYF. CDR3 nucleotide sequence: TGTGCCAGCAGCTCGGGAGTCTCCTACGAGCAGTACTTC.

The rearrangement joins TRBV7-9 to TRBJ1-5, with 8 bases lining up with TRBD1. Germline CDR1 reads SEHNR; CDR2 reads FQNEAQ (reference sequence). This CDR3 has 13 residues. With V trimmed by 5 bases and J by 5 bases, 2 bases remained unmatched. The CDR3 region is CASSKDRDQPQHF. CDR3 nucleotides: TGTGCCAGCAGCAAGGACAGGGATCAGCCCCAGCATTTT. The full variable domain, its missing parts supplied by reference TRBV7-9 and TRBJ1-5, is DTGVSQNPRHKITKRGQNVTFRCDPISEHNRLYWYRQTLGQGPEFLTYFQNEAQLEKSRLLSDRFSAERPKGSFSTLEIQRTEQGDSAMYLCASSKDRDQPQHFGDGTRLSIL.

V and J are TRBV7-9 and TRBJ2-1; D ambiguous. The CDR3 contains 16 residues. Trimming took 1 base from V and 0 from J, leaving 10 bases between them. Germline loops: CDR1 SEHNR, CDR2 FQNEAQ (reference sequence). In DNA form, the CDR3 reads TGTGCCAGCAGCTTAGGGGCAGTGACCTCCTACAATGAGCAGTTCTTC. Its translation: CASSLGAVTSYNEQFF.

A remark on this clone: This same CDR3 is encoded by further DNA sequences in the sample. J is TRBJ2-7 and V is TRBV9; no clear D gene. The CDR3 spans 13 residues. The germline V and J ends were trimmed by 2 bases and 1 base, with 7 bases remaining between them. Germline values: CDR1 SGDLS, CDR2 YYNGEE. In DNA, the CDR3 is TGTGCCAGCAGCGTCGGATTGTCCTACGAGCAGTACTTC. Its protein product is CASSVGLSYEQYF.

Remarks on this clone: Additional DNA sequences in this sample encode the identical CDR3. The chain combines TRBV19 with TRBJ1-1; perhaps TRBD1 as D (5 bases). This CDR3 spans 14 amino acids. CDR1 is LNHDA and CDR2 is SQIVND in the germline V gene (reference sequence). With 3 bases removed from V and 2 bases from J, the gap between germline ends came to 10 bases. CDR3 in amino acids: CASSIGQGNTEAFF. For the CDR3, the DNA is TGTGCCAGTAGTATTGGTCAGGGTAACACTGAAGCTTTCTTT.

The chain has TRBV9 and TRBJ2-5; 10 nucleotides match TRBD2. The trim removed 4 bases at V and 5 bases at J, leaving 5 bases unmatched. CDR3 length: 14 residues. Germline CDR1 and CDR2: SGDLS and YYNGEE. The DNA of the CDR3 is TGTGCCAGCAGCCCGAGCGGGGGGGCGGAGACCCAGTACTTC. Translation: CASSPSGGAETQYF. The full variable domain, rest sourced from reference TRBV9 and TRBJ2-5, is DSGVTQTPKHLITATGQRVTLRCSPRSGDLSVYWYQQSLDQGLQFLIQYYNGEERAKGNILERFSAQQFPDLHSELNLSSLELGDSALYFCASSPSGGAETQYFGPGTRLLVL.

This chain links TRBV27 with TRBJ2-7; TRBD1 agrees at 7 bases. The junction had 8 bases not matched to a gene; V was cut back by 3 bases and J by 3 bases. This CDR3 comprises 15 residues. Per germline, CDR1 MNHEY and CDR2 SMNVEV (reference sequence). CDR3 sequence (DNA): TGTGCCAGCAGTTTTACGTTAGGGGGCTTCTACGAGCAGTACTTC. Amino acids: CASSFTLGGFYEQYF.

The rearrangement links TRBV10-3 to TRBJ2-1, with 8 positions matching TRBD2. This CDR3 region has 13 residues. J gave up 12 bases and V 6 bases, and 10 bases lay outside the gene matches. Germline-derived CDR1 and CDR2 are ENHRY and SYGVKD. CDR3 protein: CAISGGLADRQFF. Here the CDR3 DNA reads TGTGCCATCAGCGGCGGACTAGCAGATAGGCAGTTCTTC.

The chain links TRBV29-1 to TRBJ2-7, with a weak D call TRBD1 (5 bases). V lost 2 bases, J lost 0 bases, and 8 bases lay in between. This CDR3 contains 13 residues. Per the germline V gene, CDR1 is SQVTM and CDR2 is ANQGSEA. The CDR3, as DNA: TGCAGCGTTGAAAAGGGGAACTCCTACGAGCAGTACTTC. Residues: CSVEKGNSYEQYF.

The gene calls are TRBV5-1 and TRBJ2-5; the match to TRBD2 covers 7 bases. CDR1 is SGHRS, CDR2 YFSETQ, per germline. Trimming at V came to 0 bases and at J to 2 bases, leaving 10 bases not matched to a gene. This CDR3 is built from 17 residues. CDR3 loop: CASSLEGGYRLQETQYF. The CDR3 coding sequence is TGCGCCAGCAGCTTGGAGGGAGGGTATAGACTTCAAGAGACCCAGTACTTC.

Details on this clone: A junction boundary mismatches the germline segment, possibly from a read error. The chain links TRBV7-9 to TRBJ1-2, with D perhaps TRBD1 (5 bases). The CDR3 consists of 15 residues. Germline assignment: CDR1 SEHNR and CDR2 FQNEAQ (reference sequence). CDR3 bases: TGTGCCAGCACCTTAGATCAGGGCCGGGGCTATGGCTACACCTTC. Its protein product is CASTLDQGRGYGYTF.

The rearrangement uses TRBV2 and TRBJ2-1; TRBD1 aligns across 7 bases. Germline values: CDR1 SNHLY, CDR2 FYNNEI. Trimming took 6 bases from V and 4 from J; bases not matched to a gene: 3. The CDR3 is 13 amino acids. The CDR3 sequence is CASSVTGYNEQFF. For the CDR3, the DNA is TGTGCCAGCAGCGTGACAGGGTACAATGAGCAGTTCTTC.

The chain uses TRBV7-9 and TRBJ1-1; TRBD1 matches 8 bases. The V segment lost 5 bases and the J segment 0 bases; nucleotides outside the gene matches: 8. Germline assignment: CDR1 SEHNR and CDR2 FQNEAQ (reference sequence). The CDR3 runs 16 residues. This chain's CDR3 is CASSQDRGGVNTEAFF. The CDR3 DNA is TGTGCCAGCAGCCAAGACAGGGGAGGGGTGAACACTGAAGCTTTCTTT.

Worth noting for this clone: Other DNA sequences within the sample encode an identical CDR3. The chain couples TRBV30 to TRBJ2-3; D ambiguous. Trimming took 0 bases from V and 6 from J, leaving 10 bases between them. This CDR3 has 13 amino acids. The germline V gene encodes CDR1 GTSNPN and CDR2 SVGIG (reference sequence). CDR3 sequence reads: CAWSVLGADTQYF. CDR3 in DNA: TGTGCCTGGAGTGTCCTAGGAGCCGATACGCAGTATTTT.

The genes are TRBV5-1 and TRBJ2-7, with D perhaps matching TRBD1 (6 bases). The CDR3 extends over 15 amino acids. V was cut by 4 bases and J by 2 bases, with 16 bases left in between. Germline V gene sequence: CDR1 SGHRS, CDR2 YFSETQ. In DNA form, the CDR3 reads TGCGCCAGCAGCCTGATCCCGGGACAACCCTACGAGCAGTACTTC. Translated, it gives CASSLIPGQPYEQYF.

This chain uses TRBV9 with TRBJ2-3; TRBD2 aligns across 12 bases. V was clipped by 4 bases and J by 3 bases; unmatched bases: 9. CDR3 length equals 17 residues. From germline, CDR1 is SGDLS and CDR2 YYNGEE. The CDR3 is CASSYSLAGGPTDTQYF. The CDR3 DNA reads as TGTGCCAGCAGCTATTCACTAGCGGGAGGCCCAACAGATACGCAGTATTTT.

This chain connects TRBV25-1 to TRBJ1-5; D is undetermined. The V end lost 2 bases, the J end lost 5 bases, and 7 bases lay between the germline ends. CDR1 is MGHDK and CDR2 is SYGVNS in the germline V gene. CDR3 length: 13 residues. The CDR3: CASSERGDQPQHF. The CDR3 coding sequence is TGTGCCAGCAGTGAACGCGGTGATCAGCCCCAGCATTTT.

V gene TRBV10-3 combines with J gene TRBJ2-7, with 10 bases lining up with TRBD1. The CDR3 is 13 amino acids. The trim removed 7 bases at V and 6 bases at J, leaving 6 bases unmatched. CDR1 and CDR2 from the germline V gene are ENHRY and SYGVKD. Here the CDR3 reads CAINPGQGPEQYF. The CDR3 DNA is TGTGCCATCAACCCGGGACAGGGGCCCGAGCAGTACTTC.